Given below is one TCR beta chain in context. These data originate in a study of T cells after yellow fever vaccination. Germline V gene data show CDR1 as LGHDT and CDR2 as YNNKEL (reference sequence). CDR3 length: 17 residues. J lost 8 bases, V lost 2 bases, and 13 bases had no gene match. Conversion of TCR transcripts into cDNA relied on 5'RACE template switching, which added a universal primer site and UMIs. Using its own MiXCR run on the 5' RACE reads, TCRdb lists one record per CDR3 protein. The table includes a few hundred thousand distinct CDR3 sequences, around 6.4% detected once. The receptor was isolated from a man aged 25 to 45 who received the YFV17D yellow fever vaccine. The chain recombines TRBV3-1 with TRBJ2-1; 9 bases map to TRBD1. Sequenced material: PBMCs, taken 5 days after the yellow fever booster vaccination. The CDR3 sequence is CASSQTRDREYDHEQFF. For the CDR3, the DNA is TGTGCCAGCAGCCAAACTCGGGACAGGGAATATGACCATGAGCAGTTCTTC.